The T cell receptor (beta chain) described here comes from a study of EBV T-cell therapy then PD-1 blockade in nasopharyngeal carcinoma. This CDR3 region has 15 residues. Trimming left V 2 bases short and J 2 bases short, with 10 bases between. The germline V gene has CDR1 MNHEY and CDR2 SVGEGT. Remarks on this clone: Its specificity is not known.

This table comes from immunoSEQ multiplex PCR, and its TCRdb copy is limited to in-frame clones, with some not included. The repertoire holds approximately 21,000 clones, with roughly 84% as singletons. Indicated treatment: AdE1-LMPpoly-expanded autologous EBV-specific T-cell therapy followed by anti-PD-1 nivolumab. The sample here was CD8+ T cells from blood, taken at day 61 from a patient whose treatment included autologous EBV-specific T cells and nivolumab. The sequence was collected from a man aged 35 to 55 with nasopharyngeal carcinoma. The chain links TRBV6-2 or TRBV6-3 to TRBJ2-1; D not certain. CDR3 amino acids: CASSYNADAYNEQFF. CDR3 nucleotide sequence: TGTGCCAGCAGTTACAATGCTGACGCCTACAATGAGCAGTTCTTC.